These T cell receptor beta chains were read from a single sample in a study of graft-versus-host responses after intestinal transplantation. Their cognate antigens are unknown. Generated by immunoSEQ multiplex PCR, the TCRdb table keeps only in-frame clones and is missing some. The repertoire has some 82,000 clones, 87% of them found once; the top ten carry 8%. The material was unstimulated CD8+ T cells sorted from spleen or lymph node cells, obtained before transplant. These receptors were collected from a human donor who was the organ donor for an intestinal transplant. Each CDR3 is given with its conserved first and last residue. The D gene is left open where the match is weak. Part of the rows lack a size; the others show once, few, many or a class for expanded clones.

d_call,clone_size,v_call,j_call,cdr3_aa,cdr3_nt
.,once,TRBV5-1,TRBJ2-3,CASSLPLGSPIYSTDTQYF,TGCGCCAGCAGCTTGCCCCTCGGTAGCCCGATTTACAGCACAGATACGCAGTATTTT
.,.,TRBV30,TRBJ1-1,CAWSAVRAEAFF,TGTGCCTGGAGCGCGGTTCGTGCTGAAGCTTTCTTT
.,.,TRBV28,TRBJ1-6,CASSYGGASPSNSPLHF,TGTGCCAGCAGTTATGGGGGGGCCAGCCCGTCTAATTCACCCCTCCACTTT
.,.,TRBV27,TRBJ1-4,CASSWSGSEDEKLFF,TGTGCCAGCAGTTGGTCGGGGTCAGAAGATGAAAAACTGTTTTTT
.,.,TRBV7-8,TRBJ2-7,CASSFNSYEQYF,TGTGCCAGCAGCTTCAACTCCTACGAGCAGTACTTC
.,.,TRBV30,TRBJ1-6,CASTSMRSSYNSPLHF,TGTGCCTCTACGAGTATGAGAAGCTCCTATAATTCACCCCTCCACTTT
TRBD2,.,TRBV2,TRBJ2-3,CASSLPTGTPPSGGTDTQYF,TGTGCCAGCAGCTTGCCTACCGGGACCCCCCCTAGCGGGGGCACAGATACGCAGTATTTT
.,few,TRBV28,TRBJ1-6,CASSRYERSPLHF,TGTGCCAGCAGTCGATACGAGCGCTCACCCCTCCACTTT
.,.,TRBV29-1,TRBJ2-5,CSVGSRAVYQETQYF,TGCAGCGTGGGGTCGCGAGCGGTGTACCAAGAGACCCAGTACTTC
.,.,TRBV4-1,TRBJ2-2,CASSVSKPGTGELFF,TGCGCCAGCAGCGTGTCGAAACCGGGCACCGGGGAGCTGTTTTTT
TRBD1,once,TRBV7-8,TRBJ1-1,CASSLDFVQGGGNTEAFF,TGTGCCAGCAGCTTAGATTTTGTACAGGGGGGAGGGAACACTGAAGCTTTCTTT
.,.,TRBV28,TRBJ2-1,CASSRSGVRAHNEQFF,TGTGCCAGCAGTAGATCAGGGGTGAGGGCACACAATGAGCAGTTCTTC
.,.,TRBV7-6,TRBJ2-7,CASSREGNEQYF,TGTGCCAGCAGCCGAGAGGGGAACGAGCAGTACTTC